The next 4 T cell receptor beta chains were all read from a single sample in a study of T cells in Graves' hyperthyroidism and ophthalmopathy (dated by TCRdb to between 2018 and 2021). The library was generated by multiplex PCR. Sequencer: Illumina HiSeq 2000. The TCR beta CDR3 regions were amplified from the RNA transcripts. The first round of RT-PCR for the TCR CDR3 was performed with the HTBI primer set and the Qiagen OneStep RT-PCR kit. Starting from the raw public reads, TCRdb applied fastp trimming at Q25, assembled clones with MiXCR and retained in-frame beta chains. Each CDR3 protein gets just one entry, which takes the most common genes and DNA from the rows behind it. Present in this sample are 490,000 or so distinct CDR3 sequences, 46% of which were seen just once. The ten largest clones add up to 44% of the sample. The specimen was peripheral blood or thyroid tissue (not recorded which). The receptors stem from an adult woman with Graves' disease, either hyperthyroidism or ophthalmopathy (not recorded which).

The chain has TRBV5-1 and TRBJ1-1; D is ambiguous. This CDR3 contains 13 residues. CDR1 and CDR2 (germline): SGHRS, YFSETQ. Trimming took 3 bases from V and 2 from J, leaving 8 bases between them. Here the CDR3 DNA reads TGCGCCAGCAGCTGGGAGGGAAACACTGAAGCTTTCTTT. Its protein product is CASSWEGNTEAFF. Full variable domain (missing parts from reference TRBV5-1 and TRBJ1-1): KAGVTQTPRYLIKTRGQQVTLSCSPISGHRSVSWYQQTPGQGLQFLFEYFSETQRNKGNFPGRFSGRQFSNSRSEMNVSTLELGDSALYLCASSWEGNTEAFFGQGTRLTVV.

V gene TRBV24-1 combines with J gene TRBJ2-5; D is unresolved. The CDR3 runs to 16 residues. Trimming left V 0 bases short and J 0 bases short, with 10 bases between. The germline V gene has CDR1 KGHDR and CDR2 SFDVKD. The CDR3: CATSDLSSGNQETQYF. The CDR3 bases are TGTGCCACCAGTGATTTGAGCTCGGGCAACCAAGAGACCCAGTACTTC.

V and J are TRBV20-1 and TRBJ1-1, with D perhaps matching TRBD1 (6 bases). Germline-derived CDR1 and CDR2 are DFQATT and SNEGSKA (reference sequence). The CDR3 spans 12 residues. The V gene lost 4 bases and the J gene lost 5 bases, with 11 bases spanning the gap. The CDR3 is CSAKGGTTEAFF. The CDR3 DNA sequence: TGCAGTGCTAAAGGGGGGACGACTGAAGCTTTCTTT.

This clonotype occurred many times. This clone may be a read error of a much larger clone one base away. The CDR3 spells CATSREGGRSYEQYF. The CDR3 region has the DNA TGTGCCACCAGCAGAGAGGGCGGGAGATCCTACGAGCAGTACTTC. V usage is TRBV15 and J usage is TRBJ2-7; TRBD2 aligns across 7 bases. Germline CDR1 is LNHNV and CDR2 is YYDKDF (reference sequence). The trim removed 0 bases at V and 1 base at J, leaving 3 bases unmatched. The CDR3 extends over 15 amino acids. Supplemented by reference TRBV15 and TRBJ2-7, the full variable domain reads DAMVIQNPRYQVTQFGKPVTLSCSQTLNHNVMYWYQQKSSQAPKLLFHYYDKDFNNEADTPDNFQSRRPNTSFCFLDIRSPGLGDTAMYLCATSREGGRSYEQYFGPGTRLTVT.